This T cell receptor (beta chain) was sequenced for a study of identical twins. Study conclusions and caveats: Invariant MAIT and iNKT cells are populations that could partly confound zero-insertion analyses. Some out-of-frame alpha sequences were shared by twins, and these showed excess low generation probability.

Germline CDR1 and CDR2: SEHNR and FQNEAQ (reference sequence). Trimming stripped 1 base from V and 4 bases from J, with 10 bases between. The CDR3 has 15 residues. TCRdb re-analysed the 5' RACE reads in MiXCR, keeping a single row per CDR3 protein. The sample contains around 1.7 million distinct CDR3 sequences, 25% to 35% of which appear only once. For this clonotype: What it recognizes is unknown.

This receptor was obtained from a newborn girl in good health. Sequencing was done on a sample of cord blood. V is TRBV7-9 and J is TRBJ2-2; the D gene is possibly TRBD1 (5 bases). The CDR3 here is CASSLVDGATGELFF. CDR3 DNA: TGTGCCAGCAGCTTAGTTGATGGGGCCACCGGGGAGCTGTTTTTT.